The entry below gives a single T cell receptor (beta chain) sequence along with its context. Its matching antigen is unknown. This sample includes further DNA sequences coding for the same CDR3. Per the germline V gene, CDR1 is SNHLY and CDR2 is FYNNEI. V shed 3 bases and J shed 7 bases, with 10 bases lying between them. The CDR3 has 13 residues. The record originates from a study of T cell responses to AZD1222 COVID-19 vaccine. Study conclusions and caveats: Receipt of two AZD1222 doses was followed by a rise in Spike-specific TCR breadth and depth. Sampled repertoires all dated from after the peak T cell response. There were vaccine-associated CD4 TCRs across spike, dominant at 160-218 and 743-854.

Profiled with immunoSEQ multiplex PCR; TCRdb holds only in-frame clones, not every one. The repertoire holds over 110,000 clones, roughly 93% seen once, with less than 15% in the top ten. The clonotype originates from an adult who had recovered from COVID-19. The genes are TRBV2 and TRBJ2-1; possible D gene TRBD2, 5 bases. The sequences come from peripheral blood, collected after recovery from COVID-19. CDR3 protein: CASSEEVVNEQFF. The CDR3 DNA follows: TGTGCCAGCAGTGAGGAGGTGGTTAATGAGCAGTTCTTC. The entire variable domain, with the rest obtained from reference TRBV2 and TRBJ2-1, is as follows: EPEVTQTPSHQVTQMGQEVILRCVPISNHLYFYWYRQILGQKVEFLVSFYNNEISEKSEIFDDQFSVERPDGSNFTLKIRSTKLEDSAMYFCASSEEVVNEQFFGPGTRLTVL.